The next 28 T cell receptor beta chains were all read from a single sample in a study of T-cell memory formation after mild COVID-19. From the 5' RACE reads, TCRdb called clonotypes with MiXCR, one entry per CDR3 protein. Counted here are 150,000 to 200,000 distinct CDR3 sequences, around a tenth occurring once; the ten biggest clones make up approximately 3.8%. The specimen was PBMCs or a T cell subset sorted from them (not recorded which). The receptors were sampled from a man aged 18 to 30 who had mild COVID-19 (a few samples of this study predate the infection). Cell type and time point are not known.

In this sample, this clonotype turned up many times. The chain carries TRBV5-1 and TRBJ2-2; perhaps D is TRBD1 or TRBD2 (5 bases each). Germline CDR1 and CDR2: SGHRS and YFSETQ. V lost 4 bases, J lost 0 bases, and 10 bases lay in between. CDR3 length: 15 residues. In DNA form, the CDR3 reads TGCGCCAGCAGCATAGGGACCGCGAACACCGGGGAGCTGTTTTTT. It encodes CASSIGTANTGELFF.

This clonotype was seen a few times. The chain is built from TRBV28 and TRBJ1-1; D not certain. Germline V gene lookup returns CDR1 MDHEN and CDR2 SYDVKM. V was shortened by 4 bases and J by 1 base, with 13 bases between the two germline ends. The CDR3 consists of 15 residues. CDR3 sequence: CASSSSGRANTEAFF. The CDR3 DNA follows: TGTGCCAGCAGTTCCTCAGGTAGGGCGAACACTGAAGCTTTCTTT. Combining the CDR3 with reference TRBV28 and TRBJ1-1 gives the whole variable domain DVKVTQSSRYLVKRTGEKVFLECVQDMDHENMFWYRQDPGLGLRLIYFSYDVKMKEKGDIPEGYSVSREKKERFSLILESASTNQTSMYLCASSSSGRANTEAFFGQGTRLTVV.

Here the CDR3 reads CASSLTGQGYEQYF. In DNA, the CDR3 is TGCGCCAGCAGCTTGACCGGTCAGGGTTACGAGCAGTACTTC. The gene calls are TRBV5-1 and TRBJ2-7, with D perhaps matching TRBD1 (5 bases). The CDR3 sequence is 14 residues long. Germline V CDR1 and CDR2: SGHRS, YFSETQ. V lost 1 base and J 4 bases, leaving 12 bases between the germline ends.

The gene calls are TRBV9 and TRBJ2-7; D might be TRBD1 (5 bases). The germline gives CDR1 SGDLS, CDR2 YYNGEE. Trimming took 0 bases from V and 2 from J, leaving 9 bases between them. CDR3 length: 14 amino acids. As DNA, the CDR3 is TGTGCCAGCAGCGTAGGGGCAGGGACCTACGAGCAGTACTTC. It encodes CASSVGAGTYEQYF.

This clonotype was observed at least ten times. The V gene is TRBV20-1, the J gene TRBJ2-5; 7 positions match TRBD1. Germline V lookup: CDR1 DFQATT, CDR2 SNEGSKA (reference sequence). CDR3 length: 15 residues. With 3 bases clipped from V and 5 bases from J, the junction kept 12 bases outside the gene matches. Here the CDR3 DNA reads TGCAGTGCTAGGGGTTTACAGGGGTCGGTTGAGACCCAGTACTTC. Translated: CSARGLQGSVETQYF.

The sample holds a few counts of this clonotype. The gene calls are TRBV27 and TRBJ2-3; perhaps TRBD1 as D (6 bases). The V end was cut by 6 bases, the J end by 0 bases, with 10 bases between. The CDR3 is 14 residues long. Germline V CDR1 and CDR2: MNHEY, SMNVEV (reference sequence). In nucleotides, the CDR3 is TGTGCCAGCAGCCGACAGGCGAGCACAGATACGCAGTATTTT. The encoded protein is CASSRQASTDTQYF.

The chain carries TRBV28 and TRBJ2-3; D is possibly TRBD1 (6 bases). This CDR3 has 14 amino acids. The germline CDR1 and CDR2 sequences are MDHEN and SYDVKM. Trimming shortened V by 4 bases and J by 1 base, and 9 bases separated the two germline ends. The DNA of the CDR3 is TGTGCCAGCAGTTCGACAGGTCGCACAGATACGCAGTATTTT. Protein product: CASSSTGRTDTQYF.

This clonotype was recorded a few times. J is TRBJ2-3 and V is TRBV4-3; possible D gene TRBD2, 6 bases. Germline CDR1 LGHNA, CDR2 YSLEER. The CDR3 length is 17 residues. Trimming pared 0 bases from V and 1 base from J, leaving 14 bases between. The CDR3 DNA is TGCGCCAGCAGCCAAGATTTCCAGGGCGGGGGCACAGATACGCAGTATTTT. It translates to CASSQDFQGGGTDTQYF.

This CDR3 is CASSGLAGGPDTQYF. The CDR3 DNA sequence: TGTGCCAGCAGTGGACTAGCGGGGGGCCCAGATACGCAGTATTTT. The chain couples TRBV6-4 to TRBJ2-3; TRBD2 agrees at 13 bases. CDR3 size: 15 residues. After removal of 4 bases from V and 4 bases from J, the junction contained 2 bases not matched to a gene. CDR1 and CDR2 (germline): MRHNA, SNTAGT.

This clonotype came up a few times. V and J are TRBV12-5 and TRBJ2-5; D unclear. There are 15 residues in the CDR3. Germline V lookup: CDR1 LGHNT, CDR2 FRNRAP. V lost 3 bases, J lost 4 bases, and 15 bases lay in between. CDR3 in amino acids: CASGFLRSHGETQYF. In DNA form, the CDR3 reads TGTGCTAGTGGTTTCCTAAGGTCCCATGGAGAGACCCAGTACTTC.

The rearrangement uses TRBV9 and TRBJ2-3; 11 bases are a match to TRBD2. V gave up 1 base and J gave up 9 bases; unmatched junction bases: 10. CDR1 and CDR2 from the germline V gene are SGDLS and YYNGEE. The CDR3 totals 16 residues. The CDR3 reads CASSVQTSGAGETQYF. The DNA for the CDR3 is TGTGCCAGCAGCGTACAGACTAGCGGGGCAGGTGAGACGCAGTATTTT. Combining the CDR3 with reference TRBV9 and TRBJ2-3 gives the whole variable domain DSGVTQTPKHLITATGQRVTLRCSPRSGDLSVYWYQQSLDQGLQFLIQYYNGEERAKGNILERFSAQQFPDLHSELNLSSLELGDSALYFCASSVQTSGAGETQYFGPGTRLTVL.

This clonotype was seen more than once but under ten times. The rearrangement joins TRBV6-2 or TRBV6-3 to TRBJ2-4; D is unclear. V lost 5 bases and J 0 bases, leaving 8 bases between the germline ends. Germline V gene sequence: CDR1 MNHEY, CDR2 SVGEGT. The CDR3 runs 14 residues. Here the CDR3 reads CASSQTLAKNIQYF. The CDR3 DNA reads TGTGCCAGCAGTCAGACACTAGCCAAAAACATTCAGTACTTC.

This clonotype was recorded at least ten times. The V gene is TRBV12-3 or TRBV12-4, the J gene TRBJ1-1; 9 bases line up with TRBD1. The CDR3 covers 14 residues. The junction had 9 bases not matched to a gene; V was cut back by 7 bases and J by 6 bases. The CDR3 sequence is CASTGGTGISEAFF. The CDR3 nucleotides read TGTGCCAGCACGGGCGGGACAGGGATATCTGAAGCTTTCTTT.

This clonotype was picked up many times. J is TRBJ1-1 and V is TRBV3-1, with TRBD1 as a possible D gene (5 bases). The CDR3 has 13 amino acids. Germline-derived CDR1 and CDR2 are LGHDT and YNNKEL (reference sequence). V was shortened by 8 bases and J by 5 bases, with 15 bases between the two germline ends. The CDR3 protein is CASGFGRTTEAFF. The CDR3 DNA reads as TGTGCCAGCGGCTTTGGCAGGACAACTGAAGCTTTCTTT.

The V gene is TRBV3-1, the J gene TRBJ2-5; no firm D call. Per germline, CDR1 LGHDT and CDR2 YNNKEL (reference sequence). The V end lost 0 bases, the J end lost 2 bases, and 7 bases lay between the germline ends. The CDR3 consists of 14 residues. The CDR3 DNA sequence: TGTGCCAGCAGCCAAGATTTACAGCAAGAGACCCAGTACTTC. Amino acid sequence: CASSQDLQQETQYF.

The gene calls are TRBV7-9 and TRBJ2-3; perhaps TRBD1 as D (5 bases). Germline V CDR1 and CDR2: SEHNR, FQNEAQ (reference sequence). V was cut by 3 bases and J by 5 bases, with 12 bases left in between. This CDR3 is 14 amino acids long. The CDR3 is CASSFRGSGDTQYF. CDR3 sequence (DNA): TGTGCCAGCAGCTTTAGGGGATCGGGAGATACGCAGTATTTT.

This clonotype occurred many times. V is TRBV4-3 and J is TRBJ2-1; TRBD2 aligns across 9 bases. Germline CDR1 and CDR2: LGHNA and YSLEER. With V trimmed by 2 bases and J by 4 bases, 6 bases remained unmatched. The CDR3 runs 16 residues. DNA for the CDR3: TGCGCCAGCAGCCAACCGATGGCGGGGGGGTACAATGAGCAGTTCTTC. Its translation: CASSQPMAGGYNEQFF.

This clonotype came up a few times. J is TRBJ1-1 and V is TRBV5-4, with D possibly matching TRBD1 (5 bases). CDR1 and CDR2 (germline): SGHNT, YYREEE (reference sequence). This CDR3 comprises 14 residues. Trimming shortened V by 4 bases and J by 11 bases, and 21 bases separated the two germline ends. For the CDR3, the DNA is TGTGCCAGCAGCCACGCTAGCGGACGGGGGGGGGCTTTCTTT. Its translation: CASSHASGRGGAFF.

This clonotype appeared a few times. CDR3 in amino acids: CATSKSRANTIYF. CDR3 DNA: TGTGCCACCAGCAAATCGAGAGCAAACACCATATATTTT. The V gene is TRBV15, the J gene TRBJ1-3, with D unresolved. CDR3 length equals 13 residues. V was cut by 4 bases and J by 6 bases, with 10 bases left in between. CDR1 LNHNV and CDR2 YYDKDF come from the germline V gene (reference sequence).

This clonotype appeared many times. This sequence joins TRBV3-1 and TRBJ1-5; D remains ambiguous. The ends were cut back, 1 base at V and 7 bases at J, with 11 bases in the middle. CDR3 length equals 14 residues. Germline V CDR1 and CDR2: LGHDT, YNNKEL (reference sequence). CDR3 DNA sequence: TGTGCCAGCAGCCAAGGGGAGGTCTGGCAGCCCCAGCATTTT. This translates into CASSQGEVWQPQHF.

The chain joins TRBV20-1 to TRBJ1-2; tentatively, D is TRBD1 (6 bases). CDR3 length: 13 residues. Germline-derived CDR1 and CDR2 are DFQATT and SNEGSKA (reference sequence). V was trimmed by 5 bases and J by 4 bases, leaving 14 bases between them. CDR3 in amino acids: CSADPDRTYGYTF. DNA for the CDR3: TGCAGTGCTGACCCCGACAGGACCTATGGCTACACCTTC.

This clonotype was recorded at least ten times. V and J are TRBV12-3 or TRBV12-4 and TRBJ2-4; D is undetermined. Trimming pared 1 base from V and 3 bases from J, leaving 7 bases between. The CDR3 totals 14 residues. The CDR3 spells CASSLGSFKNIQYF. CDR3 bases: TGTGCCAGCAGTTTAGGCAGCTTCAAAAACATTCAGTACTTC.

CDR3 nucleotides: TGTGCCAGCAGCCAAGCGGAACAGGGCAACACCGGGGAGCTGTTTTTT. It is translated as CASSQAEQGNTGELFF. The chain carries TRBV4-2 and TRBJ2-2; TRBD1 might be the D (6 bases). Germline loops: CDR1 LGHNA, CDR2 YNFKEQ. Between the trimmed V and J ends, which lost 1 base and 2 bases, there was a span of 11 bases. This CDR3 is built from 16 residues.

V is TRBV12-3 or TRBV12-4 and J is TRBJ2-7; 7 bases map to TRBD1. The length of the CDR3 is 12 residues. Trimming took 6 bases from V and 3 from J; bases not matched to a gene: 2. The chain's CDR3 is CASSRDSYEQYV. As DNA, the CDR3 is TGTGCCAGCAGCCGGGACAGCTACGAGCAGTACGTC.

CDR3 protein: CASSLINRPQHF. The CDR3 DNA follows: TGTGCCAGCAGTTTAATAAACAGGCCCCAGCATTTT. This rearrangement joins TRBV28 to TRBJ1-5; D is undetermined. Per the germline V gene, CDR1 is MDHEN and CDR2 is SYDVKM. The CDR3 loop spans 12 amino acids. V was shortened by 2 bases and J by 9 bases, with 8 bases between the two germline ends.

This clonotype came up a few times. The gene calls are TRBV25-1 and TRBJ2-7; TRBD1 agrees at 8 bases. V lost 4 bases, J lost 4 bases, and 9 bases stayed unmatched. CDR3 length: 15 amino acids. The germline V gene encodes CDR1 MGHDK and CDR2 SYGVNS. In DNA, the CDR3 is TGTGCCAGCAGTGCTCGGACAGGGCTTTATTACGAGCAGTACTTC. Protein product: CASSARTGLYYEQYF.

This clonotype was counted ten times or more. This chain's CDR3 is CASSYPPGRNTGELFF. As DNA, the CDR3 is TGTGCCAGCAGTTACCCTCCGGGGCGAAACACCGGGGAGCTGTTTTTT. The chain combines TRBV6-2 or TRBV6-3 with TRBJ2-2; D may match TRBD1 or TRBD2 (5 bases each). CDR3 length equals 16 residues. Germline V gene sequence: CDR1 MNHEY, CDR2 SVGEGT. Trimming stripped 2 bases from V and 2 bases from J, with 12 bases between.

This clonotype has a handful of counts. V gene TRBV30 combines with J gene TRBJ2-3, with 7 bases that match TRBD2. V shed 6 bases and J 4 bases; nucleotides not matched to a gene: 7. This CDR3 is built from 13 residues. Germline loops: CDR1 GTSNPN, CDR2 SVGIG (reference sequence). Here the CDR3 reads CACSRGGADTQYF. CDR3 in DNA: TGTGCCTGTTCCCGGGGAGGGGCAGATACGCAGTATTTT.